This note documents a single T cell receptor beta chain sequence. It lacks a known antigen. The input lacks base qualities; no much larger clone sits a single base away. This sample is drawn from a study of T-cell reconstitution after alpha-beta-depleted transplantation in children (dated by TCRdb to about 2016). Study-level background: The study quantitatively tracked T-cell immune reconstitution after TCRalphabeta/CD19-depleted allogeneic hematopoietic cell transplantation in children using TCR repertoire profiling. Overall results and qualifications from the work: Hyperexpanded clone frequencies declined over subsequent months; after one year, T-cell counts and TCRbeta diversity were mostly attributed to newly produced T cells. In some patients, high TCRbeta diversity at day 60 was attributed to recipient T cells and intrathymic progenitors that had survived conditioning. The apparently early alphabetaT-cell count recovery about two months after transplant was reportedly dependent on only several hundred rapidly expanded clones derived from non-depleted graft cells.

The CDR3 measures 14 amino acids from cysteine to phenylalanine. CDR3 DNA only is kept here, 42 bases in frame from base 1. The germline ends are 19 bases apart after V is trimmed by 4 bases and J by 6 bases. Based on the germline V gene (reference sequence), the CDR1 and CDR2 sequences are DFQATT and SNEGSKA. Reading the label with the study, this specimen's treatment or condition is: allogeneic hematopoietic cell transplantation with graft depleted of TCRalphabeta T cells and CD19 B cells. The children who served as transplant recipients had been given grafts of TCRalphabeta/CD19-depleted allogeneic hematopoietic cells. Library creation used PCR. The sequencing machine was an Illumina HiSeq 2500. TCR library preparation used molecular barcoding, with unique molecular identifiers applied to normalize quantification of the TCRbeta repertoire. TCRdb reworked the public reads: Q25 trimming with fastp, MiXCR clone assembly, productive beta chains retained. Rows merge per CDR3 protein into single entries with the most common DNA and genes. The table for this sample lists 450,000 to 700,000 distinct CDR3 sequences; about a quarter of them were counted only once. The leading ten clones occupy 36% of the sample.

This TCR was recovered from a boy in the first two years of life with Wiskott-Aldrich syndrome, due to receive a stem cell transplant. The V and J segments used are TRBV20-1 and TRBJ2-7; the best D guess is TRBD2, with 6 bases matching. Sequences were derived from PBMCs, sampled before TCRalphabeta/CD19-depleted stem cell transplant. The nucleotides read TGCAGTGCTAATCCTAGCGCTGGAGTCTCCGAGCAGTACTTC. This yields the protein CSANPSAGVSEQYF.